The text below deals with one T cell receptor (beta chain). The V end lost 4 bases, the J end lost 3 bases, and 15 bases lay between the germline ends. CDR1 SEHNR and CDR2 FQNEAQ come from the germline V gene (reference sequence). The CDR3 totals 15 residues. The sample is drawn from a study of blood T cell repertoires in COVID-19. About the study: Sites across the United States, Italy and Spain contributed samples from acute and convalescent COVID-19. PBMCs, B-cell-depleted T cells, or T cells provided the cDNA or gDNA that made up the material.

Only in-frame clones appear in the TCRdb table, and some are missing; sequencing was by immunoSEQ multiplex PCR. The sample shows 170,000 or so clones, roughly nine tenths of them seen only once. Sequencing was carried out using peripheral blood. The chain couples TRBV7-9 to TRBJ1-2; perhaps TRBD1 as D (5 bases). This receptor was obtained from a man between 18 and 29 years old who had recovered from COVID-19. CDR3 in amino acids: CASSSPPRGDYGYTF. The CDR3 DNA sequence: TGTGCCAGCAGCTCCCCCCCGCGGGGGGACTATGGCTACACCTTC.